This T cell receptor beta chain was captured in a study of cytomegalovirus exposure and HLA in healthy donors. The study, taken as a whole, reports: It was reported that the classifier diagnosed cytomegalovirus status with high specificity and sensitivity in both the original and validation cohorts.

The count of this clone is one. Its antigen is still unknown. A junction boundary mismatches the germline segment, possibly from a read error. The PCR had 60 Vbeta and 13 Jbeta primers. Libraries were prepared by immunoSEQ multiplex PCR; TCRdb keeps only in-frame clonotypes and omits some of them. The sample has a few hundred thousand clones; over 75% are singletons. CDR1 and CDR2 (germline): KGHSH, LQKENI. CDR3 length equals 18 residues. The TCR was taken from a woman in her 30s in good health and CMV-seronegative. The V and J genes are TRBV18 and TRBJ1-2; possibly TRBD1 for D (6 bases). Sequenced sample: PBMCs. CDR3 nucleotide sequence: TGTGCCAGCTCAGCCTACGCCGGGACAAAAGACGCTAACTATGGCTACCCCTTC. Its protein is CASSAYAGTKDANYGYPF.